What follows are 22 T cell receptor beta chains derived from one specimen sequenced in a study of neurological immune-mediated disorders. TCRdb analysed the 5' RACE reads with MiXCR anew, one entry per CDR3 protein. The sample holds under 35,000 distinct CDR3 sequences, 1.5% seen once. The specimen was PBMCs. The source of these receptors is a woman in her 30s with multiple sclerosis.

This clonotype was counted ten times or more. The chain couples TRBV7-9 to TRBJ2-7; D is unclear. This CDR3 has 13 amino acids. Trimming took 6 bases from V and 4 from J, leaving 13 bases between them. Germline-derived CDR1 and CDR2 are SEHNR and FQNEAQ (reference sequence). The CDR3 DNA is TGTGCCAGCAGTCATGGACGCTTATACGAGCAGTACTTC. Amino acids: CASSHGRLYEQYF.

This clonotype was seen repeatedly, ten times or more. This sequence joins TRBV29-1 and TRBJ2-1, with 8 nucleotides matching TRBD1. In germline, CDR1 is SQVTM, CDR2 ANQGSEA. There are 14 residues in the CDR3. Trimming removed 4 bases from V and 5 bases from J; junction bases left unmatched: 7. The CDR3 DNA reads TGCAGCGTTGCAGGGGGCAATTGGGACAATGAGCAGTTCTTC. Protein product: CSVAGGNWDNEQFF.

This clonotype was counted ten times or more. The chain is built from TRBV5-1 and TRBJ2-3, with 9 nucleotides matching TRBD2. The CDR3 covers 14 residues. Germline lookup yields CDR1 SGHRS and CDR2 YFSETQ. V lost 4 bases to trimming and J lost 4 bases; unmatched junction nucleotides: 4. The CDR3 DNA reads as TGCGCCAGCAGCGTAGCGGGGGCGTCAGATACGCAGTATTTT. This sequence encodes CASSVAGASDTQYF.

In its sample, this clonotype was seen many times. V and J are TRBV5-4 and TRBJ2-5; D uncertain. Trimming cost V 0 bases and J 5 bases, with 11 bases left between them. The CDR3 consists of 14 residues. In germline, CDR1 is SGHNT, CDR2 YYREEE (reference sequence). The CDR3 is CASSLDLVGETQYF. In DNA form, the CDR3 reads TGTGCCAGCAGCTTGGATCTAGTTGGGGAGACCCAGTACTTC.

This clonotype was detected many times. The V gene is TRBV12-3 or TRBV12-4, the J gene TRBJ1-5; the D is unclear. CDR3 size: 16 residues. V was trimmed by 6 bases and J by 4 bases, leaving 19 bases between them. CDR3 in DNA: TGTGCCAGCAGATCCAACAAAGAGTCGGGGAATCAGCCCCAGCATTTT. Encoded protein: CASRSNKESGNQPQHF.

This clonotype was detected many times. The rearrangement joins TRBV3-1 to TRBJ2-7; perhaps TRBD1 as D (5 bases). V was shortened by 4 bases and J by 5 bases, with 15 bases between the two germline ends. The germline V gene has CDR1 LGHDT and CDR2 YNNKEL (reference sequence). This CDR3 has 14 amino acids. The CDR3 sequence is CASSPGIGYHEQYF. DNA of the CDR3: TGTGCCAGCAGCCCAGGGATAGGGTACCACGAGCAGTACTTC.

This clonotype showed up many times. The genes are TRBV11-2 and TRBJ2-1, with TRBD2 matching 7 bases. The length of the CDR3 is 16 residues. The V segment lost 3 bases and the J segment 3 bases; nucleotides outside the gene matches: 8. Per the germline V gene, CDR1 is SGHAT and CDR2 is FQNNGV. The chain's CDR3 is CASSLASGTIYNEQFF. DNA of the CDR3: TGTGCCAGCAGCTTGGCGAGCGGGACCATCTACAATGAGCAGTTCTTC.

This clonotype was counted many times. This chain joins TRBV9 and TRBJ2-2; the D is unclear. Germline V gene lookup returns CDR1 SGDLS and CDR2 YYNGEE. The length of the CDR3 is 14 residues. V lost 1 base and J 1 base, leaving 5 bases between the germline ends. CDR3 loop: CASSVTLNTGELFF. The CDR3 nucleotides are TGTGCCAGCAGCGTAACATTGAACACCGGGGAGCTGTTTTTT.

This clonotype was seen repeatedly, ten times or more. V usage is TRBV5-1 and J usage is TRBJ2-3; TRBD2 is a possible D gene (6 bases). The V end lost 4 bases, the J end lost 5 bases, and 11 bases lay between the germline ends. The germline V gene has CDR1 SGHRS and CDR2 YFSETQ. The CDR3 is 13 residues long. The CDR3 sequence is CASSQVGGDTQYF. Written as DNA, the CDR3 is TGCGCCAGCAGCCAGGTCGGGGGAGATACGCAGTATTTT.

This clonotype was observed a few times. This chain uses TRBV27 with TRBJ2-1; D ambiguous. With the DNA end fitting TRBJ2-7 better, the J assignment may be wrong. The CDR3 runs to 14 residues. Germline loops: CDR1 MNHEY, CDR2 SMNVEV (reference sequence). This chain's CDR3 is CASRASYSGNEQYF. The CDR3 DNA follows: TGTGCCAGCAGGGCTTCTTACTCAGGCAATGAGCAGTACTTC.

V and J are TRBV7-3 and TRBJ2-2, with a tentative D call TRBD1 (5 bases). Germline CDR1 reads SGHTA; CDR2 reads FQGTGA. This CDR3 contains 14 residues. V was shortened by 2 bases and J by 1 base, with 5 bases between the two germline ends. As DNA, the CDR3 is TGTGCCAGCAGCTTACAGGGGAACACCGGGGAGCTGTTTTTT. This gives the protein CASSLQGNTGELFF.

This clonotype was observed at least ten times. The J gene is TRBJ2-3, the V gene TRBV5-1, with 10 bases matching TRBD2. The J segment lost 5 bases and the V segment lost 7 bases, leaving 4 bases of the junction unmatched. Germline loops: CDR1 SGHRS, CDR2 YFSETQ. This CDR3 comprises 13 residues. The CDR3 region has the DNA TGCGCCAGCGGGACTAGCGACGTAGATACGCAGTATTTT. Its protein is CASGTSDVDTQYF.

In this sample, this clonotype turned up many times. CDR3: CASTFSGGYDTQYF. CDR3 DNA sequence: TGTGCCAGCACCTTTAGCGGGGGTTACGATACGCAGTATTTT. This chain links TRBV6-2 or TRBV6-3 with TRBJ2-3; 9 nucleotides line up with TRBD2. After removal of 7 bases from V and 6 bases from J, the junction contained 8 bases not matched to a gene. The CDR3 has 14 amino acids. Per the germline V gene, CDR1 is MNHEY and CDR2 is SVGEGT.

This clonotype was seen ten or more times. The chain recombines TRBV7-2 with TRBJ1-2; TRBD1 agrees at 11 bases. J lost 3 bases, V lost 2 bases, and 2 bases had no gene match. The CDR3 sequence is 15 residues long. CDR1 and CDR2 from the germline V gene are SGHTA and FQGNSA. CDR3 residues: CASSLRTGGDYGYTF. DNA of the CDR3: TGTGCCAGCAGCTTACGGACAGGGGGCGACTATGGCTACACCTTC.

This clonotype was counted ten times or more. V usage is TRBV12-3 or TRBV12-4 and J usage is TRBJ1-2; 7 bases align to TRBD1. The junction had 3 bases not matched to a gene; V was cut back by 3 bases and J by 5 bases. This CDR3 has 13 amino acids. CDR3 protein: CASSLRQGYGYTF. CDR3 coding DNA: TGTGCCAGCAGTTTGAGACAGGGTTATGGCTACACCTTC.

This clonotype came up many times. The chain is built from TRBV5-1 and TRBJ2-2; D remains unclear. There are 14 residues in the CDR3. Germline loops: CDR1 SGHRS, CDR2 YFSETQ. Trimming pared 4 bases from V and 2 bases from J, leaving 9 bases between. In DNA form, the CDR3 reads TGCGCCAGCAGCCTGGACGGTAACACCGGGGAGCTGTTTTTT. This encodes CASSLDGNTGELFF.

This clonotype appeared many times. The chain's CDR3 is CASSAFRETEAFF. The CDR3 nucleotides are TGTGCCAGCAGCGCTTTCCGGGAGACTGAAGCTTTCTTT. The rearrangement links TRBV9 to TRBJ1-1; no definite D call. This CDR3 spans 13 amino acids. Germline V CDR1 and CDR2: SGDLS, YYNGEE. Trimming took off 3 bases at V and 5 bases at J, with 11 bases between the two ends.

There are many counts of this clonotype. This chain connects TRBV7-2 to TRBJ1-5, with TRBD1 matching 7 bases. This CDR3 region has 14 residues. The germline gives CDR1 SGHTA, CDR2 FQGNSA. The V and J ends lost 6 bases and 7 bases, in that order; junction bases with no gene match: 9. For the CDR3, the DNA is TGTGCCAGCAGTGACCAGGGAGGGGGCCAGCCCCAGCATTTT. The encoded protein is CASSDQGGGQPQHF.

This clonotype was observed many times. The chain employs TRBV10-3 and TRBJ1-1; TRBD1 is a possible D gene (5 bases). Trimming took 8 bases from V and 1 from J, leaving 14 bases between them. Per the germline V gene, CDR1 is ENHRY and CDR2 is SYGVKD. This CDR3 has 14 residues. CDR3 nucleotide sequence: TGTGCCATCGGTAGGGGCCCGGGGAACACTGAAGCTTTCTTT. Translating it yields CAIGRGPGNTEAFF.

In its sample, this clonotype was seen many times. V and J are TRBV12-3 or TRBV12-4 and TRBJ1-5; D gene ambiguous. Trimming left V 3 bases short and J 2 bases short, with 11 bases between. The CDR3 is 15 residues long. The CDR3 reads CASSFSGRGNQPQHF. The CDR3 DNA sequence: TGTGCCAGCAGTTTCTCGGGAAGGGGCAATCAGCCCCAGCATTTT.

This clonotype was seen ten or more times. This chain links TRBV15 with TRBJ2-1, with 7 bases fitting TRBD1. The CDR3 has 17 residues. The trim removed 3 bases at V and 3 bases at J, leaving 11 bases unmatched. The germline V gene encodes CDR1 LNHNV and CDR2 YYDKDF (reference sequence). The CDR3 here is CATSSPRDSTIYNEQFF. CDR3 in DNA: TGTGCCACCAGCAGCCCCCGGGACAGTACAATCTACAATGAGCAGTTCTTC.

This clonotype was counted many times. This chain joins TRBV29-1 and TRBJ1-2; D unresolved. Deletions cut 7 bases from V and 4 bases from J, with 16 bases between. The CDR3 length is 13 residues. Germline V CDR1 and CDR2: SQVTM, ANQGSEA. CDR3: CSATKAGSYGYTF. CDR3 coding DNA: TGCAGCGCGACGAAGGCAGGCAGCTATGGCTACACCTTC. The variable domain in full, with the rest retrieved from reference TRBV29-1 and TRBJ1-2, is SAVISQKPSRDICQRGTSLTIQCQVDSQVTMMFWYRQQPGQSLTLIATANQGSEATYESGFVIDKFPISRPNLTFSTLTVSNMSPEDSSIYLCSATKAGSYGYTFGSGTRLTVV.